This TCR beta chain was retrieved from a study of memory CD4+ T cells and cytomegalovirus serostatus. Overall study: Donors were healthy Belgian adults, 8 to 10 CMV seropositive and around 24 seronegative.

This clone was seen a few times. The antigen remains undetermined. Broader study findings: CD4+ memory repertoires contained about 40% of the roughly 150 reported CMV TCRbeta sequences.

Single viable CD3+CD4+CD8-CD45RO+ cells were sorted as the memory CD4+ T cells. Donors' CMV status reflects serum IgG against pp150, pp28, p38, p52. Using immunoSEQ multiplex PCR, the repertoire was profiled, and TCRdb retains in-frame clones only, with some absent. The data hold around 99,000 clones, with 75% to 85% observed a single time. This sequence was found in an adult in good health and CMV-seropositive. The sequenced sample consisted of memory CD4+ T cells from blood.

The DNA of the CDR3 is TGTGCCAGCAGTTCCGGACAGGGGGGTTTCTATGGCTACACCTTC. This sequence encodes CASSSGQGGFYGYTF. The V and J genes are TRBV28 and TRBJ1-2, with 10 bases matching TRBD1. There are 15 residues in the CDR3. Germline V gene data show CDR1 as MDHEN and CDR2 as SYDVKM. J lost 4 bases, V lost 4 bases, and 6 bases had no gene match.